The 27 T cell receptor beta chains in this list originate from one sample, sequenced in a study of regulatory T cells in long-lasting Graves disease. Relying on iRepertoire HTBI primers and Arm-PCR of CDR3 regions, the team built TCR beta libraries. In TCRdb, the multiplex PCR reads were re-called with MiXCR into one record per CDR3 protein. Of 550,000 to 650,000 distinct CDR3 sequences listed, around 16% are singletons. The time point here: newly diagnosed GD, antithyroid drugs for less than 3 months. There was RNA extracted from PBMCs, and the TCR library was made from it. These sequences were also reported in another study, on T cells in Graves' hyperthyroidism and ophthalmopathy.

Source: peripheral blood mononuclear cells (PBMCs), taken at new diagnosis, from a patient treated with antithyroid drugs. These receptors were obtained from a man aged 18 to 35 with Graves disease.

There are many counts of this clonotype. The chain uses TRBV5-1 and TRBJ2-3; 9 bases agree with TRBD2. The V segment lost 5 bases and the J segment 5 bases; nucleotides outside the gene matches: 6. The CDR3 has 14 amino acids. Germline loops: CDR1 SGHRS, CDR2 YFSETQ. The CDR3, as DNA: TGCGCCAGCAGGATAGCGGGAGTTCGAGATACGCAGTATTTT. Translated: CASRIAGVRDTQYF.

This clonotype has only a few counts. A much bigger clone sits one base away, suggesting this may be a read error. Lacking the conserved final phenylalanine or tryptophan, this CDR3 likely reflects a read error. In DNA form, the CDR3 reads TGTGCCAGCAGCGCCATCGGGAACTCCTACGAGCAGTACCTC. Encoded protein: CASSAIGNSYEQYL. This chain uses TRBV7-9 with TRBJ2-7, with TRBD2 as a possible D gene (5 bases). Germline CDR1 SEHNR, CDR2 FQNEAQ (reference sequence). Between the trimmed V and J ends, which lost 5 bases and 0 bases, there was a span of 11 bases. The length of the CDR3 is 14 residues.

In its sample, this clonotype was seen many times. This chain joins TRBV29-1 and TRBJ2-5; 7 bases are shared with TRBD1. The CDR3 consists of 14 residues. Germline V lookup: CDR1 SQVTM, CDR2 ANQGSEA. The ends lost 0 bases at V and 2 bases at J; junction bases unmatched: 3. The CDR3 region has the DNA TGCAGCGTTGAAGATCCGGGACAGCAAGAGACCCAGTACTTC. Translation: CSVEDPGQQETQYF.

This clonotype was seen a few times. This clone may be a read error of a much larger clone one base away. The chain recombines TRBV9 with TRBJ2-3, with D unresolved. Germline V gives CDR1 SGDLS, CDR2 YYNGEE. The V end was cut by 0 bases, the J end by 3 bases, with 2 bases between. The CDR3 is made up of 12 amino acids. CDR3 in amino acids: CASSVETDTQYF. CDR3 in DNA: TGTGCCAGCAGCGTAGAGACAGATACGCAGTATTTT.

This clonotype was counted a few times. V is TRBV5-1 and J is TRBJ2-3; 8 nucleotides align to TRBD2. Germline V CDR1 and CDR2: SGHRS, YFSETQ. V was pared by 3 bases and J by 7 bases, with 19 bases of the junction left unmatched. CDR3 length: 18 amino acids. CDR3 nucleotide sequence: TGCGCCAGCAGCTGGGGCCAACTAGCACGGGAGGGCGTGAATACGCAGTATTTT. This gives the protein CASSWGQLAREGVNTQYF.

The rearrangement uses TRBV5-1 and TRBJ2-1; TRBD1 or TRBD2 may be the D gene (6 bases each). Germline CDR1 is SGHRS and CDR2 is YFSETQ. Trimming removed 0 bases from V and 7 bases from J, with 14 bases in between. The CDR3 consists of 15 residues. CDR3 bases: TGCGCCAGCAGCTTGGGTCCCCAAGGGGGGAATGAGCAGTTCTTC. It codes for CASSLGPQGGNEQFF.

Notes on this clonotype: A read error may be the cause here, since a much bigger clone is one base away. This chain connects TRBV27 to TRBJ2-1, with D possibly TRBD2 on 7 matching bases. Germline values: CDR1 MNHEY, CDR2 SMNVEV (reference sequence). The CDR3 has 16 amino acids. The V end was cut by 6 bases, the J end by 8 bases, with 23 bases between. The CDR3 is CASRYTPGRGADEQFF. The CDR3 DNA reads TGTGCCAGCAGATATACACCGGGACGGGGGGCCGATGAGCAGTTCTTC.

V and J are TRBV4-1 and TRBJ2-5, with D maybe TRBD2 (6 bases). Trimming shortened V by 0 bases and J by 1 base, and 15 bases separated the two germline ends. The CDR3 extends over 17 amino acids. Germline-derived CDR1 and CDR2 are MGHRA and YSYEKL. The DNA of the CDR3 is TGCGCCAGCAGCCAAGACCCCCCCGCGGGGAGCCAAGAGACCCAGTACTTC. This codes for CASSQDPPAGSQETQYF.

This chain joins TRBV14 and TRBJ1-2, with unresolved D. The CDR3 loop spans 12 amino acids. The germline V gene encodes CDR1 SGHDN and CDR2 FVKESK. V was shortened by 2 bases and J by 3 bases, with 4 bases between the two germline ends. CDR3 DNA: TGTGCCAGCAGCCAAAACTACTATGGCTACACCTTC. Translated, it gives CASSQNYYGYTF.

The chain joins TRBV30 to TRBJ2-6, with D perhaps assigned TRBD1 or TRBD2 (5 bases each). This CDR3 contains 15 residues. V was clipped by 2 bases and J by 3 bases, with 11 bases between them. The germline CDR1 and CDR2 sequences are GTSNPN and SVGIG (reference sequence). CDR3 nucleotide sequence: TGTGCCTGGAGTCGAGGGGTTGGTGGGGCCAACGTCCTGACTTTC. Protein sequence: CAWSRGVGGANVLTF. Filled out from reference TRBV30 and TRBJ2-6, the complete variable domain reads SQTIHQWPATLVQPVGSPLSLECTVEGTSNPNLYWYRQAAGRGLQLLFYSVGIGQISSEVPQNLSASRPQDRQFILSSKKLLLSDSGFYLCAWSRGVGGANVLTFGAGSRLTVL.

This clonotype occurred a few times. One end of the junction fails to match germline, which may point to a read error. In nucleotides, the CDR3 is TGTGCCAGCAGTTCAGGGACAGGGCTGAACAATGGGCAGTTCTTC. This codes for CASSSGTGLNNGQFF. This chain joins TRBV12-3 or TRBV12-4 and TRBJ2-1, with 9 bases that match TRBD1. The CDR3 is made up of 15 amino acids.

This clonotype was counted ten times or more. The chain combines TRBV30 with TRBJ2-5; 7 bases fit TRBD2. Germline V gene sequence: CDR1 GTSNPN, CDR2 SVGIG (reference sequence). CDR3 length: 13 amino acids. V lost 1 base to trimming and J lost 3 bases; unmatched junction nucleotides: 2. The chain's CDR3 is CAWSGLAEETQYF. The CDR3 bases are TGTGCCTGGAGTGGGCTAGCGGAAGAGACCCAGTACTTC.

Concerning this clonotype itself: At one end, the junction sequence differs from germline, possibly due to a read error. The V and J genes are TRBV3-1 and TRBJ2-1; possible D gene TRBD2, 6 bases. CDR1 LGHDT and CDR2 YNNKEL come from the germline V gene (reference sequence). The CDR3 contains 12 residues. CDR3 in amino acids: CASSHGLTGGVF. CDR3 coding DNA: TGTGCCAGCAGCCATGGGCTCACCGGCGGGGTCTTC.

This clonotype showed up many times. The chain couples TRBV20-1 to TRBJ1-6; D is uncertain. Germline CDR1 and CDR2: DFQATT and SNEGSKA (reference sequence). V was clipped by 6 bases and J by 10 bases, with 10 bases between them. CDR3 length: 11 residues. The CDR3 bases are TGCAGTGCCTCTGATGGGTCACCCCTCCACTTT. Translating gives CSASDGSPLHF.

This clonotype showed up many times. This chain links TRBV12-3 or TRBV12-4 with TRBJ2-1, with 7 bases identical to TRBD2. V lost 8 bases to trimming and J lost 2 bases; unmatched junction nucleotides: 9. CDR3 length: 15 residues. CDR3 sequence (DNA): TGTGCCAGCTCGGCAGGCGGGAGCCCCTACAATGAGCAGTTCTTC. It specifies CASSAGGSPYNEQFF.

This clonotype occurred a few times. The rearrangement links TRBV19 to TRBJ2-7; D unresolved. CDR3 size: 17 residues. V shed 0 bases and J shed 1 base, with 16 bases lying between them. The germline V gene encodes CDR1 LNHDA and CDR2 SQIVND (reference sequence). This CDR3 reads CASSIDALARRSYEQYF. The DNA for the CDR3 is TGTGCCAGTAGTATAGACGCTCTGGCACGGCGATCCTACGAGCAGTACTTC.

This clonotype was recorded at least ten times. The rearrangement links TRBV7-9 to TRBJ2-1; 9 bases line up with TRBD2. The CDR3 extends over 18 amino acids. CDR1 is SEHNR and CDR2 is FQNEAQ in the germline V gene (reference sequence). V was pared by 0 bases and J by 2 bases, with 8 bases of the junction left unmatched. The CDR3: CASSLASRTSVTYNEQFF. In DNA form, the CDR3 reads TGTGCCAGCAGCTTAGCAAGCCGGACTAGCGTAACCTACAATGAGCAGTTCTTC.

This clonotype was found many times. The CDR3 sequence: CASIQDRGPYSNQPQHF. CDR3 in DNA: TGTGCCAGCATTCAAGACAGGGGGCCTTATAGCAATCAGCCCCAGCATTTT. The rearrangement uses TRBV6-1 and TRBJ1-5, with 10 bases aligning to TRBD1. This CDR3 contains 17 residues. Germline V CDR1 and CDR2: MNHNS, SASEGT. V was clipped by 7 bases and J by 0 bases; unmatched bases: 9.

This clonotype was observed at least ten times. This chain links TRBV2 with TRBJ2-5; D is uncertain. V was trimmed by 6 bases and J by 5 bases, leaving 7 bases between them. CDR3 length equals 11 residues. Germline-derived CDR1 and CDR2 are SNHLY and FYNNEI. This CDR3 reads CASSLKETQYF. DNA for the CDR3: TGTGCCAGCAGCTTGAAGGAGACCCAGTACTTC.

This clonotype was seen only a few times. The chain recombines TRBV20-1 with TRBJ2-1; the match to TRBD2 covers 8 bases. Germline trimming cut 1 base from V and 8 bases from J; bases unmatched to any gene: 10. The V gene's germline CDR1 is DFQATT and CDR2 SNEGSKA (reference sequence). The CDR3 runs 15 residues. The CDR3 DNA sequence: TGCAGTGCTAGAGTGTGGGCGGGAGGCGGGGATGAGCAGTTCTTC. Protein product: CSARVWAGGGDEQFF.

This clonotype was detected many times. The V call is TRBV7-9, the J call TRBJ1-2; 7 bases align to TRBD1. This CDR3 comprises 16 residues. V shed 4 bases, J shed 4 bases, and the junction held 12 bases outside the gene matches. Germline V lookup: CDR1 SEHNR, CDR2 FQNEAQ (reference sequence). Here the CDR3 DNA reads TGTGCCAGCAGCTCATCATCCCGGGACAGAATCTATGGCTACACCTTC. Amino acid sequence: CASSSSSRDRIYGYTF.

The rearrangement joins TRBV19 to TRBJ2-2; TRBD1 aligns across 7 bases. CDR3 length: 14 residues. CDR1 is LNHDA, CDR2 SQIVND, per germline (reference sequence). The ends lost 6 bases at V and 5 bases at J; junction bases unmatched: 6. CDR3 in DNA: TGTGCCAGTAGAGGGGACAGCTTGACCGGGGAGCTGTTTTTT. Its translation is CASRGDSLTGELFF.

This clonotype came up a few times. The chain joins TRBV20-1 to TRBJ2-7, with D hard to call. From germline, CDR1 is DFQATT and CDR2 SNEGSKA (reference sequence). The CDR3 runs to 12 residues. The ends were cut back, 3 bases at V and 0 bases at J, with 6 bases in the middle. CDR3 sequence: CSASLHSYEQYF. The CDR3 DNA is TGCAGTGCTAGTTTACACTCCTACGAGCAGTACTTC.

This clonotype was seen many times. This chain uses TRBV11-2 with TRBJ2-2; D is uncertain. This CDR3 spans 15 amino acids. CDR1 SGHAT and CDR2 FQNNGV come from the germline V gene. Trimming removed 6 bases from V and 4 bases from J, with 15 bases in between. Here the CDR3 reads CASRGALKGTGELFF. CDR3 coding DNA: TGTGCCAGCAGAGGAGCGCTTAAGGGCACCGGGGAGCTGTTTTTT.

Comment on this clonotype: A much bigger clone sits one base away, suggesting this may be a read error. The chain uses TRBV28 and TRBJ2-7; TRBD2 might be the D (5 bases). Trimming took 5 bases from V and 7 from J, leaving 9 bases between them. The germline V gene has CDR1 MDHEN and CDR2 SYDVKM. This CDR3 comprises 11 residues. This CDR3 is CASSGRREQYF. The CDR3 region has the DNA TGTGCCAGCAGTGGAAGGAGGGAGCAGTACTTC.

The table lists this clonotype with a count of one. The J gene is TRBJ2-7, the V gene TRBV27; D assignment may be TRBD1 or TRBD2 (5 bases each). The CDR3 is 14 amino acids. Trimming took off 3 bases at V and 2 bases at J, with 11 bases between the two ends. Germline lookup yields CDR1 MNHEY and CDR2 SMNVEV (reference sequence). The CDR3 region has the DNA TGTGCCAGCAGTTTCCGGGGCCAGACCTACGAGCAGTACTTC. Encoded protein: CASSFRGQTYEQYF.

Points on this clonotype: Just one base apart from a much larger clone, this may be a read error. The chain combines TRBV7-2 with TRBJ2-1, with D perhaps TRBD2 (6 bases). The CDR3 length is 15 residues. V dropped 5 bases and J dropped 6 bases, with 17 bases sitting between them. The V gene's germline CDR1 is SGHTA and CDR2 FQGNSA. CDR3 DNA sequence: TGTGCCAGCAGCCCCACTAGCAGGAGGGTCAATGAGCAGTTCTTC. Translating gives CASSPTSRRVNEQFF.